These 17 T cell receptor beta chains originate from one sample sequenced in a study of blood T cell repertoires in COVID-19. The assay was immunoSEQ multiplex PCR, and TCRdb's table has in-frame clones only and misses some. This sample has hundreds of thousands of clones, with over 75% found just once. Material for sequencing was PBMCs or T cells enriched from blood (not recorded which). These receptors originate from a woman between 45 and 60 years old with acute COVID-19.

The chain is built from TRBV7-2 and TRBJ1-4; 9 nucleotides align to TRBD1. Germline CDR1 reads SGHTA; CDR2 reads FQGNSA. The CDR3 extends over 14 amino acids. Trimming at V came to 1 base and at J to 7 bases, leaving 1 base not matched to a gene. The CDR3: CASSLGTGVEKLFF. The CDR3 DNA is TGTGCCAGCAGCTTAGGGACAGGGGTTGAAAAACTGTTTTTT.

The chain couples TRBV3-1 (or the pseudogene TRBV3-2) to TRBJ2-2, with 11 bases lining up with TRBD2. CDR3 size: 16 residues. Germline V lookup: CDR1 LGHDT, CDR2 YNNKEL (reference sequence). With 0 bases clipped from V and 8 bases from J, the junction kept 5 bases outside the gene matches. CDR3 bases: TGTGCCAGCAGCCAAGATCTAGCGGGGGGAGCGGGGGAGCTGTTTTTT. It specifies CASSQDLAGGAGELFF.

The CDR3 DNA is TGTGCCAGCAGCGACAGGGGGTCTCTCAATTCACCCCTCCACTTT. Translated: CASSDRGSLNSPLHF. The genes are TRBV5-4 and TRBJ1-6; 9 bases line up with TRBD1. The CDR3 extends over 15 amino acids. The V segment lost 4 bases and the J segment 7 bases; nucleotides outside the gene matches: 6. Germline V gene data show CDR1 as SGHNT and CDR2 as YYREEE (reference sequence). Filled out from reference TRBV5-4 and TRBJ1-6, the complete variable domain reads ETGVTQSPTHLIKTRGQQVTLRCSSQSGHNTVSWYQQALGQGPQFIFQYYREEENGRGNFPPRFSGLQFPNYSSELNVNALELDDSALYLCASSDRGSLNSPLHFGNGTRLTVT.

This clone was observed a few times. The V and J genes are TRBV6-5 and TRBJ2-1, with TRBD1 matching over 11 bases. This CDR3 comprises 14 residues. In germline, CDR1 is MNHEY, CDR2 SVGAGI. The trim removed 4 bases at V and 9 bases at J, leaving 5 bases unmatched. CDR3 protein: CASSSPGTGGEQFF. The CDR3 DNA follows: TGTGCCAGCAGTTCCCCCGGGACAGGGGGTGAGCAGTTCTTC.

This clone was counted once. The V gene is TRBV29-1, the J gene TRBJ2-1; TRBD2 matches 10 bases. The germline V gene has CDR1 SQVTM and CDR2 ANQGSEA. Trimming took 7 bases from V and 1 from J; bases not matched to a gene: 7. The CDR3 sequence is 15 residues long. CDR3: CSGGTSETSYNEQFF. CDR3 nucleotides: TGCAGCGGTGGGACTAGCGAAACTTCCTACAATGAGCAGTTCTTC.

The chain links TRBV6-6 to TRBJ1-1; TRBD1 matches at 8 bases. Germline CDR1 is MNHNY and CDR2 is SVGAGI (reference sequence). The V segment lost 3 bases and the J segment 8 bases; nucleotides outside the gene matches: 2. The CDR3 has 12 amino acids. In nucleotides, the CDR3 is TGTGCCAGCAGTTATCAGGGGGCAGAAGCTTTCTTT. The encoded protein is CASSYQGAEAFF.

This clone came up once. The J gene is TRBJ2-1, the V gene TRBV19; tentative D call: TRBD1 (6 bases). The CDR3 sequence is 16 residues long. V shed 6 bases and J shed 0 bases, with 15 bases lying between them. Germline V gives CDR1 LNHDA, CDR2 SQIVND (reference sequence). CDR3 sequence (DNA): TGTGCCAGTAGGGACCACCAGGGGAGCTCCTACAATGAGCAGTTCTTC. The encoded protein is CASRDHQGSSYNEQFF.

The sample holds a few counts of this clone. The J gene is TRBJ1-1, the V gene TRBV5-1; possibly TRBD1 for D (5 bases). This CDR3 is built from 15 residues. V shed 0 bases and J shed 5 bases, with 14 bases lying between them. Germline V gives CDR1 SGHRS, CDR2 YFSETQ. The DNA for the CDR3 is TGCGCCAGCAGCTTGGCCCGCGGGGCAGGAACTGAAGCTTTCTTT. Protein product: CASSLARGAGTEAFF.

Remarks on this clone: Different DNA sequences within this sample yield the same CDR3. The chain carries TRBV2 and TRBJ1-1, with 7 bases lining up with TRBD1. The CDR3 length is 13 residues. Looked up from germline, CDR1 is SNHLY and CDR2 is FYNNEI. Trimming at V came to 6 bases and at J to 1 base, leaving 2 bases not matched to a gene. The CDR3 DNA reads as TGTGCCAGCAGGGGACAGACGAACACTGAAGCTTTCTTT. Translated: CASRGQTNTEAFF.

The chain joins TRBV4-1 to TRBJ2-7; a possible D gene is TRBD1 (5 bases). The germline CDR1 and CDR2 sequences are MGHRA and YSYEKL. The CDR3 extends over 14 amino acids. V lost 4 bases and J 2 bases, leaving 12 bases between the germline ends. The DNA of the CDR3 is TGCGCCAGCAGCCTAAACAGGAATGCCTACGAGCAGTACTTC. Protein product: CASSLNRNAYEQYF.

This clone has only one observation. This sequence joins TRBV19 and TRBJ2-1, with 8 bases matching TRBD1. The V and J ends lost 8 bases and 10 bases, in that order; junction bases with no gene match: 13. The CDR3 has 14 amino acids. The germline gives CDR1 LNHDA, CDR2 SQIVND (reference sequence). The CDR3 DNA reads TGTGCCAGTGCCCGACAGGGGCCAGTCTCCGAGCAGTTCTTC. Translated, it gives CASARQGPVSEQFF.

There are many counts of this clone. The V and J genes are TRBV21-1 and TRBJ1-1; no check of the table's D call, TRBD1, against the DNA was made. TRBV21-1 represents a pseudogene. CDR3 size: 16 residues. The chain's CDR3 is CASSRLRQDQNTEAFF. CDR3 sequence (DNA): TGTGCCAGCAGCCGATTGAGACAGGATCAGAACACTGAAGCTTTCTTT.

This chain joins TRBV19 and TRBJ2-7; TRBD1 matches 7 bases. Germline V gene sequence: CDR1 LNHDA, CDR2 SQIVND (reference sequence). This CDR3 comprises 14 residues. V lost 5 bases to trimming and J lost 1 base; unmatched junction nucleotides: 5. In nucleotides, the CDR3 is TGTGCCAGTAGTCCCGGACAGGTTTCCTACGAGCAGTACTTC. Encoded protein: CASSPGQVSYEQYF.

The V call is TRBV30, the J call TRBJ2-3; possibly TRBD2 for D (7 bases). CDR3 length: 13 amino acids. Looked up from germline, CDR1 is GTSNPN and CDR2 is SVGIG (reference sequence). V was trimmed by 1 base and J by 7 bases, leaving 12 bases between them. The CDR3 spells CAWSGGGEYTQYF. CDR3 nucleotide sequence: TGTGCCTGGAGTGGGGGGGGCGAATATACGCAGTATTTT.

The chain has TRBV19 and TRBJ1-1; D not resolved. This CDR3 has 11 residues. Germline assignment: CDR1 LNHDA and CDR2 SQIVND (reference sequence). The V end was cut by 6 bases, the J end by 8 bases, with 10 bases between. CDR3 sequence: CASRRVGEAFF. The CDR3 DNA is TGTGCCAGTAGGAGAGTCGGGGAAGCTTTCTTT.

The chain employs TRBV18 and TRBJ2-1, with TRBD1 identical over 8 bases. Germline assignment: CDR1 KGHSH and CDR2 LQKENI. There are 14 residues in the CDR3. With V trimmed by 6 bases and J by 5 bases, 6 bases remained unmatched. The CDR3 here is CASSPMTGDNEQFF. The DNA for the CDR3 is TGTGCCAGCTCTCCGATGACAGGGGACAATGAGCAGTTCTTC. The variable domain in full, with the rest retrieved from reference TRBV18 and TRBJ2-1, is NAGVMQNPRHLVRRRGQEARLRCSPMKGHSHVYWYRQLPEEGLKFMVYLQKENIIDESGMPKERFSAEFPKEGPSILRIQQVVRGDSAAYFCASSPMTGDNEQFFGPGTRLTVL.

This chain's CDR3 is CASSLQGGRGTDTQYF. The DNA of the CDR3 is TGTGCCAGCTCACTACAAGGGGGAAGGGGCACAGATACGCAGTATTTT. The chain is built from TRBV18 and TRBJ2-3, with a possible D match to TRBD1 (6 bases). Between the trimmed V and J ends, which lost 4 bases and 1 base, there was a span of 15 bases. The CDR3 sequence is 16 residues long. Germline V gene data show CDR1 as KGHSH and CDR2 as LQKENI.